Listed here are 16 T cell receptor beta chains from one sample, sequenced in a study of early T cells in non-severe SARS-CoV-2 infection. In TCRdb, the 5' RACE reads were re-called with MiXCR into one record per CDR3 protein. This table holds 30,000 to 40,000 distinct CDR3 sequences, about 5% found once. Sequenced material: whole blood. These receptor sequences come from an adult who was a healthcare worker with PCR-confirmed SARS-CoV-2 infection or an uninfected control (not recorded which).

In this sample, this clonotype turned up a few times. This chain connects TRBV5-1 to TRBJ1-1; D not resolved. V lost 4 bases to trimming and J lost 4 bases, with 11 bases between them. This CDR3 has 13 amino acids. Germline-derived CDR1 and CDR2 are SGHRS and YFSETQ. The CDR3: CASSVGSGTEAFF. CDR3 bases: TGCGCCAGCAGCGTCGGTTCCGGCACTGAAGCTTTCTTT.

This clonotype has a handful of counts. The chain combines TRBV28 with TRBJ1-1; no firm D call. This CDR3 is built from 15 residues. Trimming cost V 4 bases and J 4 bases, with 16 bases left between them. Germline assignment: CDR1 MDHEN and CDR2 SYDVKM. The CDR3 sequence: CASSSPGFFGTEAFF. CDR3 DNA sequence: TGTGCCAGCAGTTCTCCGGGTTTTTTTGGCACTGAAGCTTTCTTT.

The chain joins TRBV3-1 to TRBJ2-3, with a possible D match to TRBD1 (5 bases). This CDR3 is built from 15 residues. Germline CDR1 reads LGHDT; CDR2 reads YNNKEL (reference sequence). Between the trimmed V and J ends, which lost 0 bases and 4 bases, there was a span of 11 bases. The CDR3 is CASSQDRAGPDTQYF. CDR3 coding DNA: TGTGCCAGCAGCCAAGATCGGGCAGGGCCAGATACGCAGTATTTT.

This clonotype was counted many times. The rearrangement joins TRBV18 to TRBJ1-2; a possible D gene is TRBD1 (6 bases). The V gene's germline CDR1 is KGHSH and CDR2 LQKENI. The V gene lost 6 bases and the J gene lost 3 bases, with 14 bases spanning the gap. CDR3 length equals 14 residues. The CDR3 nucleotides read TGTGCCAGCTCCCTCGGGACACCCGACTATGGCTACACCTTC. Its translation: CASSLGTPDYGYTF.

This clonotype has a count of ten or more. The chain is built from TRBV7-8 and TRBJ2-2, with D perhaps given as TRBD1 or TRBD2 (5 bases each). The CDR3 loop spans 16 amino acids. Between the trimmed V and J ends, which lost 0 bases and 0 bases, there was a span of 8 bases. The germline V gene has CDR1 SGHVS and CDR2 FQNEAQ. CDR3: CASSLARGANTGELFF. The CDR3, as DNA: TGTGCCAGCAGCTTAGCGCGAGGGGCGAACACCGGGGAGCTGTTTTTT.

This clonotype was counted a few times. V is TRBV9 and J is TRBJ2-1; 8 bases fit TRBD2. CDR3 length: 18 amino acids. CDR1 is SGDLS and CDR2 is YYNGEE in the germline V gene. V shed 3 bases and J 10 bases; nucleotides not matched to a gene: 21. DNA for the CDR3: TGTGCCAGCAGCGGGGCGAATAGAGCGGGGGCTCCTACAATGGAGCAGTTCTTC. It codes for CASSGANRAGAPTMEQFF. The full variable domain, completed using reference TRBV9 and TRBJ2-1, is DSGVTQTPKHLITATGQRVTLRCSPRSGDLSVYWYQQSLDQGLQFLIQYYNGEERAKGNILERFSAQQFPDLHSELNLSSLELGDSALYFCASSGANRAGAPTMEQFFGPGTRLTVL.

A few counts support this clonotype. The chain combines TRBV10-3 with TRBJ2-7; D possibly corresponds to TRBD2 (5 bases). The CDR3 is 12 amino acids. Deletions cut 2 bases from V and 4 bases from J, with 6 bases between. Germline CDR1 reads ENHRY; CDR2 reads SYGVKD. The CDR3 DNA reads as TGTGCCATCAGTGAGGGAGGATACGAGCAGTACTTC. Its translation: CAISEGGYEQYF.

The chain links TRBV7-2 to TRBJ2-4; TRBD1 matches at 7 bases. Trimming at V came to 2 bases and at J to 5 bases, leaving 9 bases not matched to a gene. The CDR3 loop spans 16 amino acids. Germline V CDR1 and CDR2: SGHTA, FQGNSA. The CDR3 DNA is TGTGCCAGCAGCTTACGTACGAGGACAGGCCAAAACATTCAGTACTTC. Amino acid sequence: CASSLRTRTGQNIQYF.

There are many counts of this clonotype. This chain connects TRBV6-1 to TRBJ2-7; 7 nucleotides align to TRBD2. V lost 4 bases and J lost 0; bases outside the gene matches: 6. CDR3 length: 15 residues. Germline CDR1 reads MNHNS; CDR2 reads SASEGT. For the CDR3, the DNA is TGTGCCAGCAGTGCTGGTAGCGGGTTCTCCTACGAGCAGTACTTC. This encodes CASSAGSGFSYEQYF.

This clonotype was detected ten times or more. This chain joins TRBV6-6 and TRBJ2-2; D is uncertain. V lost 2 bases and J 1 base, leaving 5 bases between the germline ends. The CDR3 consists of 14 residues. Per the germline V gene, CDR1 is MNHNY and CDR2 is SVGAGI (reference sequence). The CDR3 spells CASSYLKNTGELFF. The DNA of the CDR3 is TGTGCCAGCAGTTACCTTAAGAACACCGGGGAGCTGTTTTTT.

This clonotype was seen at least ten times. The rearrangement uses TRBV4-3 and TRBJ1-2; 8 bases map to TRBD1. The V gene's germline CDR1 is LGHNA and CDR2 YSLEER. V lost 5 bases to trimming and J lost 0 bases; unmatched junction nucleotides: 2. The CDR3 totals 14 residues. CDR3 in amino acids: CASSTGGANYGYTF. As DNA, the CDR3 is TGCGCCAGCAGCACAGGGGGAGCTAACTATGGCTACACCTTC.

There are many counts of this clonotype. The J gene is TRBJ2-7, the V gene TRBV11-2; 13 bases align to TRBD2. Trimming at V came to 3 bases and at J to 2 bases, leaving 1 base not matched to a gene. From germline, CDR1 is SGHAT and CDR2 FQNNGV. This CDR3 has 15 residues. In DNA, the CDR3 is TGTGCCAGCAGCTTTACTAGCGGGGGGGCCTACGAGCAGTACTTC. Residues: CASSFTSGGAYEQYF.

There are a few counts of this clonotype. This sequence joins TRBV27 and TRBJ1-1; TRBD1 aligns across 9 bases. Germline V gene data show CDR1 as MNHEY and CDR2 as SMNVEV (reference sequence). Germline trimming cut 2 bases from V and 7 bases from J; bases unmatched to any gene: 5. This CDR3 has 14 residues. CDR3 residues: CASSLVGTGIEAFF. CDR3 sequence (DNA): TGTGCCAGCAGTTTAGTCGGGACAGGGATTGAAGCTTTCTTT.

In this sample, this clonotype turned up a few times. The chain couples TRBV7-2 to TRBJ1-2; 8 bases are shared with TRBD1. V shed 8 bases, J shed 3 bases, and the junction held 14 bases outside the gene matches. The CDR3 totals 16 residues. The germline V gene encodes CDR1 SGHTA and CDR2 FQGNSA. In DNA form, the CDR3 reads TGTGCCAGCCCCGCAGGGAGACAGGGGAATTACTATGGCTACACCTTC. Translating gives CASPAGRQGNYYGYTF.

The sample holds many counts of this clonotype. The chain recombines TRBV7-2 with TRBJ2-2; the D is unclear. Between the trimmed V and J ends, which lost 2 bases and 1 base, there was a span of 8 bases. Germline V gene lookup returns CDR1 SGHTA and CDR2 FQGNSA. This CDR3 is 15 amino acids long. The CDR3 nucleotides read TGTGCCAGCAGCTTACAACCAGGGAACACCGGGGAGCTGTTTTTT. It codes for CASSLQPGNTGELFF.

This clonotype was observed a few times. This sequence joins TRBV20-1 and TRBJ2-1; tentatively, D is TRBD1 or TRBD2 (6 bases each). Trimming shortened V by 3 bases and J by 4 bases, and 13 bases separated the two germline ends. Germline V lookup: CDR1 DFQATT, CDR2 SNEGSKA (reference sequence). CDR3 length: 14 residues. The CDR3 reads CSARGGAFYNEQFF. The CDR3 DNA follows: TGCAGTGCTAGGGGGGGCGCGTTTTACAATGAGCAGTTCTTC.